This TCR beta chain was obtained from a study of blood T cell repertoires in COVID-19. Study background: Donors in the United States, Italy and Spain gave samples during acute or convalescent COVID-19.

Libraries were prepared by immunoSEQ multiplex PCR; TCRdb keeps only in-frame clonotypes and omits some of them. Of hundreds of thousands of clones in the sample, about 88% were seen once. The V segment lost 4 bases and the J segment 7 bases; nucleotides outside the gene matches: 6. This CDR3 has 14 residues. Germline lookup yields CDR1 SGHNT and CDR2 YENEEA. Sequenced sample: peripheral blood. J is TRBJ2-7 and V is TRBV11-3, with 11 bases matching TRBD1. The TCR sequence derives from a woman in her thirties or forties who had recovered from COVID-19. The CDR3 DNA sequence: TGTGCCAGCAGCTCTGGGACAGGGGGATGGGAGCAGTACTTC. It yields the protein CASSSGTGGWEQYF.